This entry describes one T cell receptor beta chain. The antigen is unknown. Since all of the isolated RNA was reverse transcribed, expressed TCRB transcripts were what got sequenced. Assay used: immunoSEQ multiplex PCR; TCRdb lists only in-frame clones, some missing. The sample contains 400,000 or so clones, around 13% of which appear only once. The sample comes from a study of beta chain features in type 1 diabetes. Study-wide results and limits: TCRB CDR3s from Type 1 diabetes patients were moderately but significantly shorter in all four CD4+ subsets.

This TCR was sampled from a woman in her late teens or twenties with type 1 diabetes. Sequencing was carried out using naive CD4+ T cells from blood.

In nucleotides, the CDR3 is TGCAGCGTTGGGGGAGTAGCCCAGGGGGAGCTGTTTTTT. It translates to CSVGGVAQGELFF. This sequence joins TRBV29-1 and TRBJ2-2, with TRBD2 as a possible D gene (5 bases). This CDR3 spans 13 amino acids. V gave up 4 bases and J gave up 8 bases, with 14 bases separating them. Germline V gene data show CDR1 as SQVTM and CDR2 as ANQGSEA.